This note documents a single TCR beta chain sequence. This record belongs to a study of blood T cell repertoires in COVID-19. Overall study context: Sites in the United States, Italy and Spain provided acute and convalescent COVID-19 samples. The analysed material was cDNA or gDNA that came from T cells, B-cell-depleted T cells, or PBMCs.

CDR1 is MDHEN and CDR2 is SYDVKM in the germline V gene. The CDR3 length is 16 residues. Trimming removed 3 bases from V and 0 bases from J, with 12 bases in between. In the authors' methods: Scientists estimated how many nucleated cells there were by amplifying reference gene primers. Measured with immunoSEQ multiplex PCR; TCRdb has only the in-frame clones, and not every one. That table gives V, J and clone size, and the DNA gave D and trimming. The table shows roughly 66,000 clones, with roughly nine tenths occurring only once. The sequence was collected from a human donor in a cohort sampled during active COVID-19. This chain links TRBV28 with TRBJ1-5; possibly TRBD1 for D (5 bases). The source material was peripheral blood. This CDR3 reads CASSLDGDYSNQPQHF. CDR3 DNA: TGTGCCAGCAGTTTGGACGGGGACTATAGCAATCAGCCCCAGCATTTT.